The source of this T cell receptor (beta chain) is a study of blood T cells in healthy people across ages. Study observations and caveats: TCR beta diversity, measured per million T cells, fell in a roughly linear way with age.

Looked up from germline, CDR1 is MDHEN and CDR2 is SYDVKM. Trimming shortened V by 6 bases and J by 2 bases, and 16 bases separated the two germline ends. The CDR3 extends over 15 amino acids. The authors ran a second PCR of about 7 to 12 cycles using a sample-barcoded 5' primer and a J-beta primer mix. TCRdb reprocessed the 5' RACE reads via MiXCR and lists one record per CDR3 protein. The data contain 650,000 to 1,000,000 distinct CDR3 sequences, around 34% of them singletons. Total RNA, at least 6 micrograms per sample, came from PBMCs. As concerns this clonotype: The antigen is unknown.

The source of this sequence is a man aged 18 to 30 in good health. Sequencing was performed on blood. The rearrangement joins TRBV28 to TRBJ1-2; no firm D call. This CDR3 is CASSIGIRLNYGYTF. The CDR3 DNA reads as TGTGCCAGCAGCATTGGGATACGGTTGAACTATGGCTACACCTTC.